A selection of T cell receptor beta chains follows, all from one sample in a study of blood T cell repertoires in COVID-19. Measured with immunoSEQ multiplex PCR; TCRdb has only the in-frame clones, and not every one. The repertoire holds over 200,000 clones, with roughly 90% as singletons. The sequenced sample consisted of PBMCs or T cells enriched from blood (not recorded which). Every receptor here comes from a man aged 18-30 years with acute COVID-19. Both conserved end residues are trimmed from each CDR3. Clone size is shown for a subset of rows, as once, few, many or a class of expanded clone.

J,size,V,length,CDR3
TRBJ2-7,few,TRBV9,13,ASSVTGQSSYEQY
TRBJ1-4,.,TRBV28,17,ASSSPYTGTGDIREKLF
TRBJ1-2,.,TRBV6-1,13,ASSEHRTANYGYT
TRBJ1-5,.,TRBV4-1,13,ASSLRGDSNQPQH
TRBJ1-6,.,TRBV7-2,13,ASSLGQGDNSPLH
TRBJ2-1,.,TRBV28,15,ASIGLAGETTYNEQF
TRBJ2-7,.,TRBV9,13,ASSVTTSGRYEQY
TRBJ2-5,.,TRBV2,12,ASSDSRLEETQY
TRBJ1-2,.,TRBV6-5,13,ASSYTGQNNYGYT
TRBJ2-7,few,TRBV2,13,ASRGGGAHLYEQY
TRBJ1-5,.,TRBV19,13,ASRLVDFRRQPQH
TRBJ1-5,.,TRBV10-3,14,ATQSGGQWGNQPQH
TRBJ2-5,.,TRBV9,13,ASSVVAGGQETQY
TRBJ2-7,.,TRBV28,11,ASSLWASYEQY
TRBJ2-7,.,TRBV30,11,AWTPPGVYEQY
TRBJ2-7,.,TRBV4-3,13,ASSQEETSSYEQY
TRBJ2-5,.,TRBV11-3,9,ASSREETQY
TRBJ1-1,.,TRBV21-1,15,ASSKSRVLGEDTEAF